The clone carrying this T cell receptor (beta chain) appeared a few times. Antigen unknown. The sample belongs to a study of beta chain features in type 1 diabetes. General study points: People with Type 1 diabetes carried modestly yet significantly shorter TCRB CDR3s in all four CD4+ subsets. It was possible that PCR favored shorter templates, equally so in patients and controls.

The investigators reverse transcribed all of the isolated RNA, so they sequenced expressed TCRB transcripts. Data came from immunoSEQ multiplex PCR; TCRdb stores just in-frame clones and leaves some out. Of 330,000 or so clones in the sample, 10% to 15% were seen once. V was cut by 6 bases and J by 2 bases, with 18 bases left in between. In germline, CDR1 is SEHNR, CDR2 FQNEAQ (reference sequence). The CDR3 loop spans 16 amino acids. The specimen sequenced was naive CD4+ T cells from blood. The chain carries TRBV7-9 and TRBJ2-3, with D maybe TRBD1 (6 bases). This clonotype originated in a young woman with type 1 diabetes. The CDR3 spells CASRPPGQGTTDTQYF. CDR3 nucleotides: TGTGCCAGCAGGCCACCGGGACAAGGGACCACAGATACGCAGTATTTT.